The 4 T cell receptor beta chains below were found in one sample sequenced in a study of early T cells in non-severe SARS-CoV-2 infection. Each CDR3 protein is one row after TCRdb ran MiXCR on the 5' RACE reads. The table lists tens of thousands of distinct CDR3 sequences, 4.9% of them singletons. Specimen: whole blood. Receptor source: an adult who was a healthcare worker with PCR-confirmed SARS-CoV-2 infection or an uninfected control (not recorded which).

This clonotype was picked up many times. This chain links TRBV10-2 with TRBJ2-7, with D possibly matching TRBD2 (5 bases). This CDR3 spans 13 amino acids. The germline gives CDR1 WSHSY, CDR2 SAAADI. The germline V and J ends were trimmed by 3 bases and 1 base, with 7 bases remaining between them. The CDR3 DNA reads as TGCGCCAGCAGTGAACCGGGATCCTACGAGCAGTACTTC. This codes for CASSEPGSYEQYF.

This clonotype was recorded at least ten times. V and J are TRBV14 and TRBJ1-1; weak D call: TRBD1 (5 bases). Trimming stripped 1 base from V and 10 bases from J, with 13 bases between. The germline gives CDR1 SGHDN, CDR2 FVKESK. The CDR3 totals 13 residues. This CDR3 reads CASSQAGKMRAFF. For the CDR3, the DNA is TGTGCCAGCAGCCAAGCAGGGAAAATGCGAGCTTTCTTT.

Many counts were recorded for this clonotype. The V call is TRBV20-1, the J call TRBJ2-7; D is unresolved. Germline V gives CDR1 DFQATT, CDR2 SNEGSKA (reference sequence). The length of the CDR3 is 15 residues. Trimming shortened V by 5 bases and J by 0 bases, and 17 bases separated the two germline ends. The CDR3 reads CSAPVSTVISYEQYF. DNA for the CDR3: TGCAGTGCTCCCGTGTCGACCGTCATCTCCTACGAGCAGTACTTC.

The sample holds a few counts of this clonotype. The V gene is TRBV18, the J gene TRBJ2-1; D might be TRBD2 (5 bases). Germline loops: CDR1 KGHSH, CDR2 LQKENI. V was shortened by 3 bases and J by 2 bases, with 11 bases between the two germline ends. CDR3 length: 15 amino acids. The CDR3 protein is CASSPVGVTYNEQFF. CDR3 in DNA: TGTGCCAGCTCACCTGTCGGGGTCACCTACAATGAGCAGTTCTTC.